These T cell receptor beta chains were read from a single sample in a study of cytomegalovirus exposure and HLA in healthy donors. Profiled with immunoSEQ multiplex PCR; TCRdb holds only in-frame clones, not every one. Among roughly 180,000 clones, approximately 81% were seen once, and the ten largest hold about 0.77%. Sequenced sample: PBMCs. These TCRs come from a woman under 30 in good health and CMV-seronegative. Both conserved end residues are part of each CDR3. Fields, in order: V gene, clone size, J gene, D gene, CDR3 DNA, CDR3 protein. The D gene is left open where the match is weak. Only some rows state a clone size, as once, few, many or a class for expanded clones.

TRBV28	.	TRBJ1-2	.	TGTGCCAGCAGTCGGGGGATTAGTGTGTCGCGGGGCTACACCTTC	CASSRGISVSRGYTF
TRBV7-2	.	TRBJ2-2	TRBD1	TGTGCCAGCAGCCTAGACAGGGTGGTGACCGGGGAGCTGTTTTTT	CASSLDRVVTGELFF
TRBV9	.	TRBJ2-7	.	TGTGCCAGCAACGAGGCGGGGACCTACGAGCAGTACTTC	CASNEAGTYEQYF
TRBV5-6	.	TRBJ2-3	.	TGTGCCAGCAGGACCCGACAGGATTTCACAGATACGCAGTATTTT	CASRTRQDFTDTQYF
TRBV28	.	TRBJ2-7	.	TGTGCCAGCAGTGGGAAGACAGGCCCCTCCTACGAGCAGTACTTC	CASSGKTGPSYEQYF
TRBV5-1	.	TRBJ2-1	TRBD2	TGCGCCAGCAGCAGGACTAGCGGGAGCTTTTACAATGAGCAGTTCTTC	CASSRTSGSFYNEQFF
TRBV7-9	once	TRBJ2-3	.	TGTGCCAGCTCGGACGACAGACCAAGCACAGATACGCAGTATTTT	CASSDDRPSTDTQYF
TRBV28	.	TRBJ2-2	TRBD2	TGTGCCAGCAGCCCCCCAGCGGGAGGGCCAACCGGGGAGCTGTTTTTT	CASSPPAGGPTGELFF
TRBV18	.	TRBJ1-1	.	TGTGCCAGCTCACCTTTCGTGGAGTTTGGGAACACTGAAGCTTTCTTT	CASSPFVEFGNTEAFF
TRBV27	.	TRBJ2-3	TRBD2	TGTGCCAGCAGTTTTCGGCGGGAGTATGCGGATACGCAGTATTTT	CASSFRREYADTQYF
TRBV7-2	.	TRBJ2-3	.	TGTGCCAGCACCGGACGGGGAAGGGATACGCAGTATTTT	CASTGRGRDTQYF
TRBV11-2	.	TRBJ2-1	TRBD2	TGTGCCAGCAGCCCTAGCGGGCCCATGTCCCAGTTCTTC	CASSPSGPMSQFF
TRBV19	.	TRBJ2-7	.	TGTGCCAGTAGTATAAGCTGGTCTAGCGACGAGCAGTACTTC	CASSISWSSDEQYF
TRBV4-3	.	TRBJ2-6	TRBD2	TGCGCCAGCAGCCAAGATGGGCCCGCCGGGAGGGCTGGGGCCAACGTCCTGACTTTC	CASSQDGPAGRAGANVLTF
TRBV2	.	TRBJ1-2	TRBD1	TGTGCCAGCAGTGAAAGGGACAGGGATGGCTACACCTTC	CASSERDRDGYTF
TRBV5-1	.	TRBJ2-7	TRBD2	TGCGCCAGCAGCTTGGCCATAAGCGGGAGTATGAAGCAGTACTTC	CASSLAISGSMKQYF
TRBV5-4	few	TRBJ2-2	.	TGTGCCAGCAGCTTGAGGGGTGGTAACACCGGGGAGCTGTTTTTT	CASSLRGGNTGELFF
TRBV11-2	.	TRBJ1-1	TRBD1	TGTGCCAGCAGCCTGACACAGGGGAAGGCTGAAGCTTTCTTT	CASSLTQGKAEAFF
TRBV7-6	.	TRBJ2-1	.	TGTGCCAGCAGCTTAGAGTCCGCCGAGCGTCTGGTTAATGAGCAGTTCTTC	CASSLESAERLVNEQFF
TRBV21-1	.	TRBJ2-7	.	TGTGCCAGCAGCTGGGGCGGAGGGGAGCAGTACTTC	CASSWGGGEQYF
TRBV11-2	once	TRBJ2-7	.	TGTGCCAGCAGCTTAGAGGCTAGCTCAGCGGGTCGCGAGCAGTACTTC	CASSLEASSAGREQYF
TRBV6-5	.	TRBJ2-1	.	TGTGCCAGCAGTTACTCGACTGGGGGGAATGAGCAGTTCTTC	CASSYSTGGNEQFF
TRBV10-2	.	TRBJ2-7	.	TGCGCCAGCAGTGACAGGGGTCTGGCGACCTACGAGCAGTACTTC	CASSDRGLATYEQYF
TRBV5-8	.	TRBJ1-2	.	TGTGCCAGCAGCTTGGGGACAGCCCCACCCTATGGCTACACCTTC	CASSLGTAPPYGYTF
TRBV4-2	.	TRBJ2-2	TRBD2	TGTGCCAGCAGCCAAGCTGGGGATCTAGCGGGAGAGGAGGGGCTGTTTTTT	CASSQAGDLAGEEGLFF
TRBV5-4	few	TRBJ2-7	TRBD1	TGTGCCAGCAGCTTGGACAGGGGTTCCTACGAGCAGTACTTC	CASSLDRGSYEQYF
TRBV11-2	.	TRBJ2-3	TRBD1	TGTGCCAGCAGCTTCACCGAAAGACAGGGAGATACGCAGTATTTT	CASSFTERQGDTQYF
TRBV7-9	.	TRBJ2-7	.	TGTGCCAGCAGCTTAGGGGCAGGGGGCTCGGGAGGCGACGAGCAGTACTTC	CASSLGAGGSGGDEQYF
TRBV7-3	.	TRBJ2-7	.	TGTGCCAGCAGCTCGAGTAGGGGGTACGAGCAGTACTTC	CASSSSRGYEQYF
TRBV19	once	TRBJ2-2	.	TGTGCCAGTAGTATCCCCAGGGGACCCGGGGAGCTGTTTTTT	CASSIPRGPGELFF
TRBV30	.	TRBJ1-1	.	TGTGCCTGGGGGAGGGTTGAAGCTTTCTTT	CAWGRVEAFF
TRBV10-3	few	TRBJ2-7	TRBD1	TGTGCCATCACCCAGGGGGACAGCCGGTCCTACGAGCAGTACTTC	CAITQGDSRSYEQYF
TRBV28	.	TRBJ2-7	.	TGTGCCAGCACCGAGCCGGGTTTTGACGAGCAGTACTTC	CASTEPGFDEQYF
TRBV5-6	.	TRBJ2-2	TRBD1	TGTGCCAGCAGCTTGGGACAGGGTCTCGGGGAGCTGTTTTTT	CASSLGQGLGELFF
TRBV5-4	once	TRBJ2-3	TRBD2	TGTGCCAGCAGTCAAGATGCGGGAGGGAGCACAGATACGCAGTATTTT	CASSQDAGGSTDTQYF
TRBV27	.	TRBJ2-5	.	TGTGCCAGCAGTTCCGCAGGGGGCGGGAGAGAGACCCAGTACTTC	CASSSAGGGRETQYF